This passage covers 21 T cell receptor beta chains from one sample sequenced in a study of blood T cell repertoires in COVID-19. Method: immunoSEQ multiplex PCR; TCRdb's copy keeps in-frame clones and lacks some. The sample includes 45,000 to 50,000 clones, 88% seen only once; the top ten take around 9.6%. Sequencing was carried out using peripheral blood. Source of these receptors: a man aged 50-60 years with active COVID-19.

The chain recombines TRBV6-1 with TRBJ1-1, with unresolved D. This CDR3 spans 13 amino acids. V was clipped by 2 bases and J by 3 bases, with 7 bases between them. Germline V lookup: CDR1 MNHNS, CDR2 SASEGT. For the CDR3, the DNA is TGTGCCAGCAGTGAAACACCGTACACTGAAGCTTTCTTT. It yields the protein CASSETPYTEAFF.

The chain employs TRBV5-5 and TRBJ2-5; D call uncertain. This CDR3 region has 15 residues. The germline CDR1 and CDR2 sequences are SGHKS and YYEKEE (reference sequence). Between the trimmed V and J ends, which lost 0 bases and 2 bases, there was a span of 11 bases. CDR3: CASSLGGNEQETQYF. CDR3 nucleotide sequence: TGTGCCAGCAGCTTGGGCGGAAACGAACAAGAGACCCAGTACTTC.

This rearrangement joins TRBV7-7 to TRBJ2-1; 7 bases match TRBD2. Germline V gives CDR1 SSHAT, CDR2 FNYEAQ (reference sequence). CDR3 size: 16 residues. V was pared by 1 base and J by 9 bases, with 12 bases of the junction left unmatched. CDR3 sequence reads: CASSLEVAGGGSEQFF. Here the CDR3 DNA reads TGTGCCAGCAGCTTAGAAGTAGCGGGTGGGGGAAGTGAGCAGTTCTTC.

The chain combines TRBV19 with TRBJ1-6; perhaps TRBD1 as D (5 bases). The CDR3 is 14 amino acids. Germline values: CDR1 LNHDA, CDR2 SQIVND (reference sequence). Trimming cost V 5 bases and J 6 bases, with 11 bases left between them. CDR3 residues: CASSSQGANSPLHF. DNA for the CDR3: TGTGCCAGTAGTTCCCAGGGTGCTAATTCACCCCTCCACTTT.

This chain connects TRBV4-3 to TRBJ2-1; D is unclear. V lost 0 bases, J lost 9 bases, and 15 bases lay in between. Germline V gene lookup returns CDR1 LGHNA and CDR2 YSLEER. The CDR3 is 15 residues long. CDR3 protein: CASSQDFSFFGEQFF. CDR3 DNA: TGCGCCAGCAGCCAAGATTTTAGTTTTTTCGGTGAGCAGTTCTTC.

V is TRBV30 and J is TRBJ2-1; 16 bases fit TRBD2. From germline, CDR1 is GTSNPN and CDR2 SVGIG (reference sequence). This CDR3 region has 15 residues. The ends lost 2 bases at V and 10 bases at J; junction bases unmatched: 5. The CDR3 region has the DNA TGTGCCTGGAGTACGGGACTAGCGGGAGGGGGGGAGCAGTTCTTC. It encodes CAWSTGLAGGGEQFF.

The chain links TRBV6-5 to TRBJ2-1; no firm D call. In germline, CDR1 is MNHEY, CDR2 SVGAGI. Trimming removed 8 bases at V and 3 bases at J, with 8 bases between. The CDR3 has 12 amino acids. CDR3 loop: CASWLNYNEQFF. In nucleotides, the CDR3 is TGTGCCAGCTGGCTGAACTACAATGAGCAGTTCTTC.

The chain has TRBV9 and TRBJ1-4; a possible D gene is TRBD1 (6 bases). V lost 3 bases to trimming and J lost 2 bases, with 14 bases between them. This CDR3 region has 16 residues. Germline lookup yields CDR1 SGDLS and CDR2 YYNGEE. As DNA, the CDR3 is TGTGCCAGCAGCGGGGCTCTCGGACAGACTAATGAAAAACTGTTTTTT. This translates into CASSGALGQTNEKLFF.

The genes are TRBV5-1 and TRBJ2-2; D may be TRBD2 (6 bases). CDR1 and CDR2 from the germline V gene are SGHRS and YFSETQ. V was pared by 2 bases and J by 1 base, with 9 bases between. The CDR3 sequence is 15 residues long. The CDR3 loop reads CASSFLSGNTGELFF. CDR3 DNA sequence: TGCGCCAGCAGCTTTCTTAGCGGGAACACCGGGGAGCTGTTTTTT.

The chain has TRBV5-8 and TRBJ1-4; D may be TRBD1 (6 bases). V lost 5 bases and J 5 bases, leaving 10 bases between the germline ends. CDR1 is SGHTS and CDR2 is YDEGEE in the germline V gene. The CDR3 consists of 13 residues. CDR3 loop: CASRTRGNEKLFF. CDR3 DNA: TGTGCCAGCAGGACAAGGGGGAATGAAAAACTGTTTTTT.

The J gene is TRBJ2-2, the V gene TRBV7-6, with 7 bases fitting TRBD2. V was clipped by 2 bases and J by 0 bases; unmatched bases: 6. CDR1 and CDR2 (germline): SGHVS, FNYEAQ. The CDR3 sequence is 17 residues long. CDR3 DNA: TGTGCCAGCAGCTTAAATCTTGGACTAGCGAACACCGGGGAGCTGTTTTTT. Translation: CASSLNLGLANTGELFF.

The chain carries TRBV3-1 (or the pseudogene TRBV3-2) and TRBJ2-1, with 8 bases matching TRBD2. V lost 1 base and J lost 15; bases outside the gene matches: 5. The germline CDR1 and CDR2 sequences are LGHDT and YNNKEL (reference sequence). There are 12 residues in the CDR3. In nucleotides, the CDR3 is TGTGCCAGCAGCCAAGTGTCGGGGGGGCGGTTCTTC. As protein: CASSQVSGGRFF.

The chain joins TRBV7-8 to TRBJ2-2; 9 bases are a match to TRBD2. CDR1 SGHVS and CDR2 FQNEAQ come from the germline V gene. Trimming took 2 bases from V and 3 from J; bases not matched to a gene: 7. The CDR3 contains 17 residues. CDR3 amino acids: CASSLFGREGDTGELFF. The CDR3, as DNA: TGTGCCAGCAGCTTATTTGGGCGGGAGGGGGACACCGGGGAGCTGTTTTTT.

The rearrangement joins TRBV4-1 to TRBJ2-2; 9 bases map to TRBD2. The V gene's germline CDR1 is MGHRA and CDR2 YSYEKL. The CDR3 sequence is 19 residues long. The trim removed 5 bases at V and 4 bases at J, leaving 17 bases unmatched. In nucleotides, the CDR3 is TGCGCCAGCAGCTCGAGACAGATTAGCGGGAGAGTTTCCACCGGGGAGCTGTTTTTT. Translated, it gives CASSSRQISGRVSTGELFF.

The V and J genes are TRBV9 and TRBJ2-3, with TRBD2 matching 9 bases. CDR1 and CDR2 (germline): SGDLS, YYNGEE. The CDR3 runs to 19 residues. Trimming took 0 bases from V and 0 from J; bases not matched to a gene: 11. CDR3 residues: CASSVGMSSGDSSTDTQYF. As DNA, the CDR3 is TGTGCCAGCAGCGTAGGGATGTCTAGCGGGGATTCTAGCACAGATACGCAGTATTTT.

The rearrangement joins TRBV9 to TRBJ2-1; no clear D. The CDR3 spans 15 residues. Looked up from germline, CDR1 is SGDLS and CDR2 is YYNGEE. V was clipped by 4 bases and J by 0 bases, with 11 bases between them. The CDR3 DNA reads as TGTGCCAGCAGCCCCCGACTTAGCTCCTACAATGAGCAGTTCTTC. Its protein is CASSPRLSSYNEQFF.

The chain combines TRBV28 with TRBJ2-1; TRBD1 is a possible D gene (6 bases). V was trimmed by 6 bases and J by 13 bases, leaving 19 bases between them. The CDR3 totals 13 residues. Germline CDR1 reads MDHEN; CDR2 reads SYDVKM. CDR3 residues: CASRGASSTIQFF. The CDR3 DNA sequence: TGTGCCAGCAGGGGGGCTAGCTCCACCATTCAGTTCTTC.

CDR3 region: CASSRDFYNSPLHF. Written as DNA, the CDR3 is TGTGCCAGTTCGCGGGATTTCTATAATTCACCCCTCCACTTT. The chain is built from TRBV19 and TRBJ1-6; no firm D call. In germline, CDR1 is LNHDA, CDR2 SQIVND (reference sequence). The V gene lost 8 bases and the J gene lost 3 bases, with 11 bases spanning the gap. The CDR3 spans 14 residues.

The rearrangement joins TRBV5-5 to TRBJ2-7; tentative D call: TRBD2 (5 bases). Germline V gives CDR1 SGHKS, CDR2 YYEKEE (reference sequence). The CDR3 is 15 amino acids. The V gene lost 4 bases and the J gene lost 2 bases, with 16 bases spanning the gap. In DNA form, the CDR3 reads TGTGCCAGCAGCCCGTTGTCGCGGGCGACCTACGAGCAGTACTTC. This codes for CASSPLSRATYEQYF.

The DNA of the CDR3 is TGCAGCGCCCGGACAGGGGGCTTTAACCCTAGCACAGATACGCAGTATTTT. It is translated as CSARTGGFNPSTDTQYF. The V and J genes are TRBV29-1 and TRBJ2-3, with TRBD1 identical over 11 bases. In germline, CDR1 is SQVTM, CDR2 ANQGSEA. Germline trimming cut 7 bases from V and 0 bases from J; bases unmatched to any gene: 12. The CDR3 runs to 17 residues.

V is TRBV7-9 and J is TRBJ2-1, with TRBD2 identical over 7 bases. The CDR3 is made up of 16 amino acids. Germline V CDR1 and CDR2: SEHNR, FQNEAQ (reference sequence). With 1 base clipped from V and 7 bases from J, the junction kept 10 bases outside the gene matches. CDR3 sequence: CASSLGGLVIKNEQFF. CDR3 DNA sequence: TGTGCCAGCAGCTTAGGAGGACTAGTTATAAAAAATGAGCAGTTCTTC.